This T cell receptor (beta chain) was recovered during a study of cytomegalovirus exposure and HLA in healthy donors. Findings of the study overall: Rare TCR sequences predominated, though certain public TCRs were found in many donors.

CDR3 length: 15 amino acids. Germline V gives CDR1 MNHEY, CDR2 SVGAGI. Trimming took off 1 base at V and 1 base at J, with 10 bases between the two ends. The PCR used 60 Vbeta and 13 Jbeta primers. Only in-frame clones appear in the TCRdb table, and some are missing; sequencing was by immunoSEQ multiplex PCR. This listing includes around 64,000 clones. Of note for this clone: No antigen is known for it.

The clonotype originates from a female donor in good health and CMV-seropositive. The rearrangement links TRBV6-5 to TRBJ1-1; unclear D gene. Sequencing was carried out using PBMCs. CDR3 DNA: TGTGCCAGCAGTTACTGGCCGGGGTGGAACACTGAAGCTTTCTTT. As protein: CASSYWPGWNTEAFF.